This TCR beta chain stems from a study of blood T cell repertoires in COVID-19. Original methodology: The assay estimated nucleated cells by amplifying reference gene primers. The table came from immunoSEQ multiplex PCR; TCRdb's copy has only in-frame clones and leaves some out. Clone size and the V and J calls come from that table; the DNA yielded D and trimming. The data show more than 95,000 clones, roughly 84% seen once. Trimming pared 5 bases from V and 4 bases from J, leaving 18 bases between. The CDR3 covers 15 residues. Germline loops: CDR1 SGHAT, CDR2 FQDESV (reference sequence). J is TRBJ2-7 and V is TRBV11-1; D may be TRBD2 (5 bases). This receptor was obtained from a man in his fifties or sixties with acute or convalescent COVID-19. Specimen: peripheral blood. DNA of the CDR3: TGTGCCAGCAGCCGGACTGGAACAAAAGAGTACGAGCAGTACTTC. As protein: CASSRTGTKEYEQYF.